Presented here are 16 T cell receptor beta chains from one specimen sequenced in a study of blood T cell repertoires in COVID-19. Method: immunoSEQ multiplex PCR; TCRdb's copy keeps in-frame clones and lacks some. The sample yields approximately 150,000 clones, under 90% seen once. The specimen sequenced was PBMCs or T cells enriched from blood (not recorded which). These receptors came from a man aged 35-49 years with acute COVID-19.

The chain links TRBV19 to TRBJ1-1; D ambiguous. The germline V and J ends were trimmed by 2 bases and 3 bases, with 10 bases remaining between them. Per the germline V gene, CDR1 is LNHDA and CDR2 is SQIVND (reference sequence). The CDR3 consists of 14 residues. The CDR3 protein is CASSITLMDTEAFF. DNA for the CDR3: TGTGCCAGTAGTATAACTCTTATGGACACTGAAGCTTTCTTT.

By sample share, this clone is medium-sized. V is TRBV15 and J is TRBJ2-7; D unclear. With 5 bases removed from V and 3 bases from J, the gap between germline ends came to 8 bases. This CDR3 contains 12 residues. CDR1 and CDR2 (germline): LNHNV, YYDKDF (reference sequence). CDR3 nucleotides: TGTGCCACCAGCGGCTTTAACTACGAGCAGTACTTC. This gives the protein CATSGFNYEQYF.

Concerning this clone: Its ends do not fully match the called genes, so a read error is possible. CDR3: CAPADRAGNRGAVF. CDR3 coding DNA: TGTGCCCCTGCCGACAGGGCAGGGAACCGGGGAGCTGTTTTT. The chain is built from TRBV27 and TRBJ2-2; 7 bases line up with TRBD1. The germline CDR1 and CDR2 sequences are MNHEY and SMNVEV (reference sequence). The CDR3 covers 14 residues.

DNA for the CDR3: TGTGCCAGCTCACTGGGACAGGGGGTAGGGGAGCAGTACTTC. Its protein product is CASSLGQGVGEQYF. This chain connects TRBV18 to TRBJ2-7; 11 positions agree with TRBD1. V lost 4 bases, J lost 7 bases, and 6 bases stayed unmatched. CDR1 and CDR2 (germline): KGHSH, LQKENI. The CDR3 loop spans 14 amino acids.

V and J are TRBV10-3 and TRBJ1-5, with 8 bases fitting TRBD1. The CDR3 covers 15 residues. CDR1 is ENHRY, CDR2 SYGVKD, per germline. Trimming took 6 bases from V and 11 from J; bases not matched to a gene: 15. CDR3 region: CAIRADRGIYEAQHF. CDR3 nucleotide sequence: TGTGCCATCAGGGCCGACAGGGGTATATATGAAGCCCAGCATTTT.

In its sample, this clone was seen once. The rearrangement uses TRBV18 and TRBJ2-3; 9 bases fit TRBD2. V lost 4 bases, J lost 2 bases, and 4 bases stayed unmatched. Germline CDR1 is KGHSH and CDR2 is LQKENI. The CDR3 spans 15 residues. CDR3 DNA sequence: TGTGCCAGCTCACAGACTAGCGGACCCACAGATACGCAGTATTTT. This encodes CASSQTSGPTDTQYF. Filled out from reference TRBV18 and TRBJ2-3, the complete variable domain reads NAGVMQNPRHLVRRRGQEARLRCSPMKGHSHVYWYRQLPEEGLKFMVYLQKENIIDESGMPKERFSAEFPKEGPSILRIQQVVRGDSAAYFCASSQTSGPTDTQYFGPGTRLTVL.

This clone has just one count. The chain recombines TRBV2 with TRBJ2-1; D perhaps matches TRBD2 (5 bases). The CDR3 length is 13 residues. From germline, CDR1 is SNHLY and CDR2 FYNNEI. V was cut by 2 bases and J by 9 bases, with 11 bases left in between. CDR3 coding DNA: TGTGCCAGCAGTGAATTAGTAGCGTCTGAGCAGTTCTTC. Amino acid sequence: CASSELVASEQFF. Full variable domain (rest looked up from reference TRBV2 and TRBJ2-1): EPEVTQTPSHQVTQMGQEVILRCVPISNHLYFYWYRQILGQKVEFLVSFYNNEISEKSEIFDDQFSVERPDGSNFTLKIRSTKLEDSAMYFCASSELVASEQFFGPGTRLTVL.

This sequence joins TRBV27 and TRBJ2-7; 10 bases are shared with TRBD1. The V gene's germline CDR1 is MNHEY and CDR2 SMNVEV (reference sequence). CDR3 length equals 14 residues. With 2 bases clipped from V and 3 bases from J, the junction kept 1 base outside the gene matches. CDR3 amino acids: CASSLRTGGYEQYF. CDR3 coding DNA: TGTGCCAGCAGTTTACGGACAGGGGGCTACGAGCAGTACTTC.

This sequence joins TRBV12-3 or TRBV12-4 and TRBJ1-1; TRBD1 aligns across 7 bases. The CDR3 consists of 13 residues. J was trimmed by 4 bases and V by 5 bases; bases with no gene match: 4. CDR3 in amino acids: CASSEQGPTEAFF. The CDR3 region has the DNA TGTGCCAGCAGTGAACAGGGGCCCACTGAAGCTTTCTTT.

The chain uses TRBV9 and TRBJ1-3, with 8 bases lining up with TRBD1. CDR3 length: 17 amino acids. Per germline, CDR1 SGDLS and CDR2 YYNGEE. Unmatched junction bases numbered 5, after V lost 0 bases and J lost 0 bases. The chain's CDR3 is CASSVGGTGRSGNTIYF. CDR3 DNA sequence: TGTGCCAGCAGCGTAGGCGGGACAGGCCGCTCTGGAAACACCATATATTTT.

The V and J genes are TRBV5-5 and TRBJ1-1; 8 nucleotides match TRBD1. Germline CDR1 and CDR2: SGHKS and YYEKEE (reference sequence). V was clipped by 2 bases and J by 5 bases; unmatched bases: 11. This CDR3 is built from 16 residues. The CDR3 DNA is TGTGCCAGCAGCTTCTTAACGACAGGGGTCGGGACTGAAGCTTTCTTT. This codes for CASSFLTTGVGTEAFF.

The genes are TRBV5-1 and TRBJ1-3; TRBD1 matches at 7 bases. The CDR3 loop spans 15 amino acids. The V segment lost 1 base and the J segment 8 bases; nucleotides outside the gene matches: 9. CDR1 SGHRS and CDR2 YFSETQ come from the germline V gene. CDR3 coding DNA: TGCGCCAGCAGCTTGAGGGCAGGGGGAATTGACACCATATATTTT. Translation gives CASSLRAGGIDTIYF.

This chain uses TRBV30 with TRBJ1-1; 11 bases match TRBD1. V lost 0 bases and J lost 4; bases outside the gene matches: 4. CDR1 and CDR2 from the germline V gene are GTSNPN and SVGIG (reference sequence). CDR3 length: 15 amino acids. The CDR3 protein is CAWSVSGTGGTEAFF. The DNA for the CDR3 is TGTGCCTGGAGTGTATCGGGGACAGGGGGCACTGAAGCTTTCTTT.

V usage is TRBV6-5 and J usage is TRBJ1-5, with D possibly matching TRBD1 (6 bases). Per germline, CDR1 MNHEY and CDR2 SVGAGI. The CDR3 totals 14 residues. Trimming removed 6 bases at V and 7 bases at J, with 16 bases between. CDR3 in amino acids: CASSLGAGQQPQHF. For the CDR3, the DNA is TGTGCCAGCAGCTTGGGGGCCGGGCAGCAGCCCCAGCATTTT.

The rearrangement joins TRBV5-4 to TRBJ2-5, with TRBD2 identical over 8 bases. The CDR3 has 16 amino acids. The J segment lost 5 bases and the V segment lost 0 bases, leaving 9 bases of the junction unmatched. Germline loops: CDR1 SGHNT, CDR2 YYREEE (reference sequence). The CDR3, as DNA: TGTGCCAGCAGCTTGGAGGGGACTAGGATTTGGGAGACCCAGTACTTC. Its protein product is CASSLEGTRIWETQYF.

This clone appeared once. The chain links TRBV19 to TRBJ1-6; 8 nucleotides align to TRBD1. The CDR3 runs 13 residues. Germline assignment: CDR1 LNHDA and CDR2 SQIVND (reference sequence). The ends lost 6 bases at V and 5 bases at J; junction bases unmatched: 0. In DNA form, the CDR3 reads TGTGCCAGTAGGACAGGGGATAATTCACCCCTCCACTTT. Translating gives CASRTGDNSPLHF.